The 22 T cell receptor beta chains listed next were all sequenced from one sample in a study of identical twins. TCRdb used MiXCR to reprocess the 5' RACE reads, holding one entry per CDR3 protein. The sample has about 790,000 distinct CDR3 sequences; around a sixth are singletons. These same records also appear under a second study, on T cells expressing NK-cell markers.

The sequencing sample was made of PBMCs. These receptor sequences come from a woman under 30 in good health.

This clonotype was recorded a few times. The V gene is TRBV5-6, the J gene TRBJ2-3; D gene ambiguous. Germline lookup yields CDR1 SGHDT and CDR2 YYEEEE. The V end was cut by 0 bases, the J end by 7 bases, with 6 bases between. This CDR3 is built from 12 residues. The CDR3 bases are TGTGCCAGCAGCTTGGGGTTGAATACGCAGTATTTT. It is translated as CASSLGLNTQYF. The full variable domain, with the rest looked up from reference TRBV5-6 and TRBJ2-3, is DAGVTQSPTHLIKTRGQQVTLRCSPKSGHDTVSWYQQALGQGPQFIFQYYEEEERQRGNFPDRFSGHQFPNYSSELNVNALLLGDSALYLCASSLGLNTQYFGPGTRLTVL.

The chain recombines TRBV20-1 with TRBJ2-7; D is unresolved. Germline CDR1 and CDR2: DFQATT and SNEGSKA (reference sequence). The length of the CDR3 is 10 residues. CDR3 protein: CSPFFYEQYF. Here the CDR3 DNA reads TGCAGCCCCTTTTTCTACGAGCAGTACTTC.

This clonotype was picked up a small number of times. The J gene is TRBJ1-1, the V gene TRBV5-1; D is unresolved. The CDR3 has 15 amino acids. Germline values: CDR1 SGHRS, CDR2 YFSETQ. Trimming took off 1 base at V and 0 bases at J, with 10 bases between the two ends. The CDR3 DNA sequence: TGCGCCAGCAGCTTGTCTTCCCCGATGAACACTGAAGCTTTCTTT. Protein: CASSLSSPMNTEAFF.

The gene calls are TRBV29-1 and TRBJ1-1; D gene uncertain. The germline CDR1 and CDR2 sequences are SQVTM and ANQGSEA. The CDR3 is made up of 12 amino acids. Trimming removed 6 bases at V and 3 bases at J, with 11 bases between. The CDR3 here is CSVAARYTEAFF. The CDR3, as DNA: TGCAGCGTCGCGGCTAGGTACACTGAAGCTTTCTTT.

This clonotype was detected ten times or more. The V and J genes are TRBV5-1 and TRBJ2-7, with D possibly TRBD1 on 6 matching bases. V was trimmed by 4 bases and J by 2 bases, leaving 13 bases between them. The CDR3 is 14 amino acids. Germline CDR1 and CDR2: SGHRS and YFSETQ. As DNA, the CDR3 is TGCGCCAGCAGCCCCCGTCAGGGGACCTACGAGCAGTACTTC. This codes for CASSPRQGTYEQYF.

The V and J genes are TRBV29-1 and TRBJ2-2; 8 bases agree with TRBD1. Trimming cost V 3 bases and J 6 bases; bases outside gene matches: 6. The CDR3 is made up of 14 amino acids. Germline V CDR1 and CDR2: SQVTM, ANQGSEA. The CDR3 coding sequence is TGCAGCGTTGACTTCGACAGGGGAGCCGGGGAGCTGTTTTTT. Its protein product is CSVDFDRGAGELFF.

The CDR3 nucleotides read TGTGCCTCCTCGAACCGGGACAGGGGAAATGAAGCTTTCTTT. Its protein product is CASSNRDRGNEAFF. This sequence joins TRBV5-5 and TRBJ1-1; TRBD1 matches at 10 bases. The CDR3 loop spans 14 amino acids. Germline loops: CDR1 SGHKS, CDR2 YYEKEE (reference sequence). The V segment lost 10 bases and the J segment 7 bases; nucleotides outside the gene matches: 13.

J is TRBJ2-7 and V is TRBV12-3 or TRBV12-4, with D possibly TRBD1 on 9 matching bases. This CDR3 region has 17 residues. V gave up 2 bases and J gave up 1 base, with 18 bases separating them. The CDR3 nucleotides read TGTGCCAGCAGTTTATACGGGGGGGGACAGGGTTCCTACGAGCAGTACTTC. The encoded protein is CASSLYGGGQGSYEQYF.

The rearrangement uses TRBV9 and TRBJ2-7, with TRBD1 as a possible D gene (5 bases). V shed 0 bases and J shed 3 bases, with 7 bases lying between them. CDR1 is SGDLS and CDR2 is YYNGEE in the germline V gene. This CDR3 spans 13 amino acids. The CDR3 loop reads CASSVAQDYEQYF. In DNA form, the CDR3 reads TGTGCCAGCAGCGTAGCACAGGACTACGAGCAGTACTTC.

This clonotype was recorded a few times. The chain recombines TRBV12-3 or TRBV12-4 with TRBJ1-5; 8 bases map to TRBD1. The CDR3 consists of 15 residues. V lost 1 base, J lost 6 bases, and 5 bases stayed unmatched. CDR3 amino acids: CASSLVSGGGQPQHF. The CDR3 DNA sequence: TGTGCCAGCAGTTTAGTGTCAGGGGGCGGTCAGCCCCAGCATTTT.

V is TRBV12-3 or TRBV12-4 and J is TRBJ2-7, with D possibly matching TRBD1 (6 bases). The CDR3 loop spans 17 amino acids. V dropped 0 bases and J dropped 0 bases, with 15 bases sitting between them. Here the CDR3 DNA reads TGTGCCAGCAGTTTAGCGTATGGGCCGACAGGCTCCTACGAGCAGTACTTC. Translated: CASSLAYGPTGSYEQYF.

This clonotype came up a few times. This chain connects TRBV3-1 to TRBJ1-1; maybe TRBD1 (6 bases). Germline-derived CDR1 and CDR2 are LGHDT and YNNKEL (reference sequence). The CDR3 has 13 amino acids. The ends were cut back, 7 bases at V and 7 bases at J, with 16 bases in the middle. Written as DNA, the CDR3 is TGTGCCAGCACCCCTACCGGGGGCATTGAAGCTTTCTTT. As protein: CASTPTGGIEAFF.

The chain employs TRBV11-2 and TRBJ2-5; D possibly uses TRBD1 or TRBD2 (6 bases each). Germline V lookup: CDR1 SGHAT, CDR2 FQNNGV. CDR3 size: 15 residues. V gave up 1 base and J gave up 3 bases, with 12 bases separating them. The CDR3 protein is CASSLVPGAEETQYF. In DNA, the CDR3 is TGTGCCAGCAGCTTAGTACCGGGGGCCGAAGAGACCCAGTACTTC. The variable domain in full, completed from reference TRBV11-2 and TRBJ2-5, reads EAGVAQSPRYKIIEKRQSVAFWCNPISGHATLYWYQQILGQGPKLLIQFQNNGVVDDSQLPKDRFSAERLKGVDSTLKIQPAKLEDSAVYLCASSLVPGAEETQYFGPGTRLLVL.

The chain joins TRBV6-1 to TRBJ1-6, with D hard to call. The CDR3 runs to 15 residues. The germline V and J ends were trimmed by 5 bases and 5 bases, with 13 bases remaining between them. Germline V gene lookup returns CDR1 MNHNS and CDR2 SASEGT. CDR3 in DNA: TGTGCCAGCAGTCCTCCCGGGCTCAATAATTCACCCCTCCACTTT. This encodes CASSPPGLNNSPLHF.

This clonotype showed up just once. The chain joins TRBV5-1 to TRBJ1-1; tentatively, D is TRBD1 (5 bases). CDR1 and CDR2 (germline): SGHRS, YFSETQ. This CDR3 contains 15 residues. The V and J ends lost 4 bases and 2 bases respectively, with 15 bases between them. The DNA for the CDR3 is TGCGCCAGCAGCCCCGGGGGAGGAGGTAACACTGAAGCTTTCTTT. This encodes CASSPGGGGNTEAFF. The full variable domain, rest sourced from reference TRBV5-1 and TRBJ1-1, is KAGVTQTPRYLIKTRGQQVTLSCSPISGHRSVSWYQQTPGQGLQFLFEYFSETQRNKGNFPGRFSGRQFSNSRSEMNVSTLELGDSALYLCASSPGGGGNTEAFFGQGTRLTVV.

This clonotype was detected only a few times. J is TRBJ2-7 and V is TRBV18; 7 nucleotides align to TRBD2. This CDR3 region has 15 residues. V lost 3 bases to trimming and J lost 0 bases; unmatched junction nucleotides: 5. Germline CDR1 is KGHSH and CDR2 is LQKENI. The CDR3 DNA reads TGTGCCAGCTCACCGGGGGGGAGTGTCTCCTACGAGCAGTACTTC. Protein product: CASSPGGSVSYEQYF.

This clonotype has just a few counts. The chain links TRBV20-1 to TRBJ2-3, with D possibly matching TRBD2 (5 bases). Germline loops: CDR1 DFQATT, CDR2 SNEGSKA (reference sequence). The CDR3 covers 14 residues. Trimming left V 5 bases short and J 0 bases short, with 12 bases between. The CDR3 loop is CSASTAESTDTQYF. In DNA form, the CDR3 reads TGCAGTGCTTCCACAGCGGAAAGCACAGATACGCAGTATTTT.

This chain uses TRBV4-1 with TRBJ2-7; D gene unclear. Germline CDR1 and CDR2: MGHRA and YSYEKL. The V end was cut by 4 bases, the J end by 10 bases, with 17 bases between. The CDR3 runs 13 residues. The CDR3 coding sequence is TGCGCCAGCAGCCCTACGACTCATCGACCCCAGTACTTC. It is translated as CASSPTTHRPQYF.

In this sample, this clonotype turned up a few times. CDR3 DNA sequence: TGCAGCGTTGGGCTGGACACACTCTATGGCTACACCTTC. Amino acid sequence: CSVGLDTLYGYTF. The chain links TRBV29-1 to TRBJ1-2; perhaps TRBD1 as D (5 bases). The CDR3 runs 13 residues. Germline loops: CDR1 SQVTM, CDR2 ANQGSEA. The V end was cut by 4 bases, the J end by 4 bases, with 13 bases between.

This clonotype was detected only a few times. V usage is TRBV7-2 and J usage is TRBJ1-2; D is possibly TRBD1 (5 bases). Trimming took off 1 base at V and 4 bases at J, with 10 bases between the two ends. CDR1 is SGHTA, CDR2 FQGNSA, per germline. The CDR3 is 14 residues long. CDR3 residues: CASSLGAGIYGYTF. DNA of the CDR3: TGTGCCAGCAGCTTAGGGGCAGGGATCTATGGCTACACCTTC.

The chain employs TRBV29-1 and TRBJ1-5; D is ambiguous. The V end lost 4 bases, the J end lost 0 bases, and 7 bases lay between the germline ends. CDR1 and CDR2 (germline): SQVTM, ANQGSEA. The CDR3 is 13 amino acids. CDR3 sequence: CSVAENSNQPQHF. The CDR3 nucleotides read TGCAGCGTTGCGGAGAATAGCAATCAGCCCCAGCATTTT. Looking up the rest from reference TRBV29-1 and TRBJ1-5 gives the full variable domain: SAVISQKPSRDICQRGTSLTIQCQVDSQVTMMFWYRQQPGQSLTLIATANQGSEATYESGFVIDKFPISRPNLTFSTLTVSNMSPEDSSIYLCSVAENSNQPQHFGDGTRLSIL.

V is TRBV7-2 and J is TRBJ2-1, with TRBD2 matching over 12 bases. Germline values: CDR1 SGHTA, CDR2 FQGNSA. CDR3 length equals 16 residues. V lost 2 bases, J lost 4 bases, and 3 bases stayed unmatched. The DNA for the CDR3 is TGTGCCAGCAGCTTACTCCTAGCGGGAGGGTACAATGAGCAGTTCTTC. Protein sequence: CASSLLLAGGYNEQFF.